Shown below are 26 T cell receptor beta chains from a single sample sequenced in a study of T-cell reconstitution after alpha-beta-depleted transplantation in children. During its preparation, the TCRbeta library received unique molecular identifiers. TCRdb reprocessed the PCR reads via MiXCR and lists one record per CDR3 protein. This sample has about 980,000 distinct CDR3 sequences; under 30% occur once, and the top ten carry approximately 30%. The source material was PBMCs, mostly from graft donor cells, sampled 360 days after TCRalphabeta/CD19-depleted stem cell transplant. These receptors were taken from a boy in the first two years of life who had a stem cell transplant for SCID, so the T cells may come from the graft donor.

Only a few counts were recorded for this clonotype. This chain connects TRBV5-1 to TRBJ2-7; 8 bases are shared with TRBD1. With 5 bases clipped from V and 6 bases from J, the junction kept 10 bases outside the gene matches. CDR3 length: 14 residues. The germline V gene has CDR1 SGHRS and CDR2 YFSETQ. The CDR3 nucleotides are TGCGCCAGCAGTCTGACAGGGGAAGTGTGCGAGCAGTACTTC. Translated, it gives CASSLTGEVCEQYF.

The chain links TRBV7-8 to TRBJ2-3, with D perhaps matching TRBD2 (5 bases). V gave up 6 bases and J gave up 0 bases, with 10 bases separating them. CDR3 length: 14 residues. From germline, CDR1 is SGHVS and CDR2 FQNEAQ. CDR3 bases: TGTGCCAGCAGAAGCGGAAGTAGCACAGATACGCAGTATTTT. This gives the protein CASRSGSSTDTQYF.

The rearrangement joins TRBV28 to TRBJ2-7; D is unresolved. This CDR3 is built from 14 residues. Germline V gene data show CDR1 as MDHEN and CDR2 as SYDVKM. V lost 7 bases, J lost 0 bases, and 13 bases lay in between. CDR3 protein: CASTRIASSYEQYF. The CDR3 nucleotides read TGTGCCAGCACCCGCATTGCCAGCTCCTACGAGCAGTACTTC.

The CDR3 sequence: CSASGAPFWGGSYEQYF. The CDR3 DNA reads as TGCAGTGCTAGTGGGGCGCCATTTTGGGGGGGCTCCTACGAGCAGTACTTC. This chain joins TRBV20-1 and TRBJ2-7; 7 bases fit TRBD2. V lost 3 bases, J lost 0 bases, and 14 bases stayed unmatched. Germline V lookup: CDR1 DFQATT, CDR2 SNEGSKA (reference sequence). CDR3 length: 17 amino acids.

The chain carries TRBV6-5 and TRBJ1-2; 9 bases align to TRBD1. The V gene end was trimmed by 4 bases and the J gene end by 3 bases; junction bases not matched to a gene: 9. There are 16 residues in the CDR3. Germline lookup yields CDR1 MNHEY and CDR2 SVGAGI. The CDR3 coding sequence is TGTGCCAGCAGTTCAGACAGGGGGTCGGTCTACTATGGCTACACCTTC. It specifies CASSSDRGSVYYGYTF.

In this sample, this clonotype turned up many times. The chain couples TRBV5-1 to TRBJ2-3; D remains unclear. The CDR3 sequence is 12 residues long. V lost 5 bases, J lost 0 bases, and 4 bases lay in between. From germline, CDR1 is SGHRS and CDR2 YFSETQ. CDR3 sequence: CASSDSTDTQYF. CDR3 in DNA: TGCGCCAGCAGTGACAGCACAGATACGCAGTATTTT.

V and J are TRBV5-1 and TRBJ2-5; D is unresolved. The V and J ends lost 2 bases and 0 bases respectively, with 11 bases between them. CDR3 length equals 15 residues. Germline CDR1 and CDR2: SGHRS and YFSETQ. The CDR3 protein is CASSLTGGNQETQYF. For the CDR3, the DNA is TGCGCCAGCAGCTTAACCGGCGGCAACCAAGAGACCCAGTACTTC.

This clonotype was detected many times. CDR3 protein: CSARGSEYEQYF. The CDR3, as DNA: TGCAGTGCTAGGGGTAGCGAGTACGAGCAGTACTTC. The chain is built from TRBV20-1 and TRBJ2-7; TRBD2 might be the D (5 bases). Germline V lookup: CDR1 DFQATT, CDR2 SNEGSKA (reference sequence). The V end was cut by 3 bases, the J end by 4 bases, with 10 bases between. The CDR3 is made up of 12 amino acids.

V and J are TRBV12-3 or TRBV12-4 and TRBJ2-3; D ambiguous. Trimming took 6 bases from V and 6 from J, leaving 13 bases between them. The CDR3 contains 13 residues. CDR3 residues: CASRATPPDTQYF. The CDR3 nucleotides read TGTGCCAGCAGAGCGACACCACCCGATACGCAGTATTTT.

The chain recombines TRBV9 with TRBJ2-7; 11 bases fit TRBD2. Trimming cost V 0 bases and J 0 bases; bases outside gene matches: 5. This CDR3 comprises 17 residues. CDR1 is SGDLS and CDR2 is YYNGEE in the germline V gene. CDR3 sequence: CASSVEAGLAGSYEQYF. The CDR3 bases are TGTGCCAGCAGCGTAGAGGCCGGACTAGCGGGCTCCTACGAGCAGTACTTC.

This clonotype turned up a few times. The rearrangement joins TRBV29-1 to TRBJ2-3; 7 bases map to TRBD1. The CDR3 consists of 14 residues. After removal of 5 bases from V and 2 bases from J, the junction contained 7 bases not matched to a gene. Germline CDR1 is SQVTM and CDR2 is ANQGSEA. CDR3 in amino acids: CSVRQGRPTDTQYF. The CDR3 DNA sequence: TGCAGCGTTCGACAGGGCAGGCCCACAGATACGCAGTATTTT.

This clonotype was picked up a small number of times. The rearrangement joins TRBV12-3 or TRBV12-4 to TRBJ2-2, with 14 bases identical to TRBD2. Trimming cost V 7 bases and J 0 bases; bases outside gene matches: 7. The CDR3 covers 18 residues. CDR3 bases: TGTGCCAGCACCGGGGGACTAGCGGGGGCCCCGAACACCGGGGAGCTGTTTTTT. Its translation: CASTGGLAGAPNTGELFF.

The chain is built from TRBV4-1 and TRBJ1-1, with 9 bases lining up with TRBD1. CDR1 and CDR2 (germline): MGHRA, YSYEKL. J lost 7 bases, V lost 3 bases, and 6 bases had no gene match. The CDR3 contains 14 residues. CDR3 protein: CASSQMGQGDEAFF. The DNA for the CDR3 is TGCGCCAGCAGCCAGATGGGACAGGGTGATGAAGCTTTCTTT.

This clonotype was picked up a small number of times. The rearrangement joins TRBV7-9 to TRBJ1-3, with a tentative D call TRBD1 (5 bases). V was clipped by 5 bases and J by 3 bases, with 17 bases between them. Per germline, CDR1 SEHNR and CDR2 FQNEAQ (reference sequence). The length of the CDR3 is 16 residues. The CDR3 DNA reads as TGTGCCAGCAGCGCCGTATTGGGGGGAATTGGAAACACCATATATTTT. Amino acids: CASSAVLGGIGNTIYF.

This chain links TRBV5-1 with TRBJ1-3; D perhaps matches TRBD1 (5 bases). V was shortened by 4 bases and J by 4 bases, with 15 bases between the two germline ends. CDR1 is SGHRS, CDR2 YFSETQ, per germline. The CDR3 runs to 15 residues. CDR3 region: CASSPAAGPGNTIYF. In DNA form, the CDR3 reads TGCGCCAGCAGCCCGGCGGCAGGGCCGGGAAACACCATATATTTT.

This clonotype appeared a few times. This chain connects TRBV20-1 to TRBJ2-5; 11 positions match TRBD2. After removal of 5 bases from V and 0 bases from J, the junction contained 2 bases not matched to a gene. The length of the CDR3 is 14 residues. Per the germline V gene, CDR1 is DFQATT and CDR2 is SNEGSKA (reference sequence). The CDR3 spells CSAPGLADQETQYF. As DNA, the CDR3 is TGCAGTGCTCCGGGACTAGCGGACCAAGAGACCCAGTACTTC.

This chain uses TRBV3-1 with TRBJ2-7; possible D gene TRBD2, 6 bases. The germline V gene encodes CDR1 LGHDT and CDR2 YNNKEL (reference sequence). Deletions cut 0 bases from V and 5 bases from J, with 14 bases between. CDR3 length equals 15 residues. For the CDR3, the DNA is TGTGCCAGCAGCCAAGACGGGGGACCAGTCCACGAGCAGTACTTC. Its protein product is CASSQDGGPVHEQYF.

This clonotype occurred many times. The chain recombines TRBV4-2 with TRBJ2-1, with TRBD2 matching 12 bases. Germline lookup yields CDR1 LGHNA and CDR2 YNFKEQ. V lost 4 bases, J lost 2 bases, and 9 bases stayed unmatched. This CDR3 has 18 amino acids. The CDR3 is CASSLSMTSGGTYNEQFF. CDR3 nucleotides: TGTGCCAGCAGCCTTTCAATGACTAGCGGGGGAACCTACAATGAGCAGTTCTTC.

This chain uses TRBV27 with TRBJ2-7; the D is unclear. CDR1 is MNHEY, CDR2 SMNVEV, per germline (reference sequence). V was cut by 1 base and J by 3 bases, with 16 bases left in between. The CDR3 runs 16 residues. CDR3 loop: CASSLFMGSPHYEQYF. CDR3 sequence (DNA): TGTGCCAGCAGTTTATTTATGGGGTCCCCACACTACGAGCAGTACTTC.

The sample holds many counts of this clonotype. The chain uses TRBV20-1 and TRBJ2-5, with D unresolved. The length of the CDR3 is 15 residues. Trimming took 3 bases from V and 5 from J, leaving 19 bases between them. CDR1 and CDR2 (germline): DFQATT, SNEGSKA (reference sequence). The CDR3: CSASSRSDLRETQYF. DNA for the CDR3: TGCAGTGCTAGTTCACGTTCCGACCTGCGGGAGACCCAGTACTTC.

In its sample, this clonotype was seen many times. The rearrangement links TRBV29-1 to TRBJ2-2, with D perhaps matching TRBD2 (5 bases). The germline CDR1 and CDR2 sequences are SQVTM and ANQGSEA. This CDR3 has 12 residues. The V end was cut by 5 bases, the J end by 7 bases, with 11 bases between. The CDR3 loop is CSVYGLIGELFF. In DNA, the CDR3 is TGCAGCGTTTACGGACTTATCGGGGAGCTGTTTTTT.

Only a few counts were recorded for this clonotype. The J gene is TRBJ1-2, the V gene TRBV10-3, with D unresolved. V shed 0 bases and J shed 4 bases, with 6 bases lying between them. The CDR3 covers 13 residues. CDR1 and CDR2 (germline): ENHRY, SYGVKD. The CDR3 DNA reads as TGTGCCATCAGTGAGTCTGGGAGCTATGGCTACACCTTC. Its protein is CAISESGSYGYTF.

The rearrangement uses TRBV18 and TRBJ2-3, with 7 bases fitting TRBD1. Trimming removed 8 bases from V and 4 bases from J; junction bases left unmatched: 9. The germline CDR1 and CDR2 sequences are KGHSH and LQKENI. The CDR3 contains 14 residues. The CDR3 sequence is CASSPRQGPDTQYF. The CDR3 region has the DNA TGTGCCAGCAGCCCAAGACAGGGTCCAGATACGCAGTATTTT.

This clonotype was seen only a few times. The chain links TRBV9 to TRBJ2-5; weak D call: TRBD1 (5 bases). V lost 3 bases, J lost 2 bases, and 20 bases lay in between. The CDR3 contains 17 residues. The germline gives CDR1 SGDLS, CDR2 YYNGEE. CDR3 bases: TGTGCCAGCAGCGCAAACTACAGGAGTGGTCGACAAGAGACCCAGTACTTC. The encoded protein is CASSANYRSGRQETQYF.

The CDR3 loop reads CSANPGLVFGDQYF. The DNA of the CDR3 is TGCAGTGCCAACCCGGGACTAGTGTTCGGGGACCAGTACTTC. This sequence joins TRBV20-1 and TRBJ2-5; 8 bases map to TRBD2. Germline loops: CDR1 DFQATT, CDR2 SNEGSKA (reference sequence). The CDR3 covers 14 residues. The ends lost 6 bases at V and 10 bases at J; junction bases unmatched: 16.

V and J are TRBV10-2 and TRBJ2-7, with 10 bases that match TRBD1. The germline gives CDR1 WSHSY, CDR2 SAAADI. This CDR3 spans 18 amino acids. V gave up 6 bases and J gave up 4 bases; unmatched junction bases: 18. DNA of the CDR3: TGCGCCAGCAGACTCGCGGGGGCGACAGGGGGCTCGCGTTACGAGCAGTACTTC. Encoded protein: CASRLAGATGGSRYEQYF.